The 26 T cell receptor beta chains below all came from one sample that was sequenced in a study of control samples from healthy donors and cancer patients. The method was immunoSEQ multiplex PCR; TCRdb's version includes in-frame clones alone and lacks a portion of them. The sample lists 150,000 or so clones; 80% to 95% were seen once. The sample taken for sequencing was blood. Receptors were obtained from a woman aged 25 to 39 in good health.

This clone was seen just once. The CDR3, as DNA: TGCAGTGCTAGTTACCTTTACGAGCAGTACTTC. Translating gives CSASYLYEQYF. J is TRBJ2-7 and V is TRBV20-1; D ambiguous. The germline gives CDR1 DFQATT, CDR2 SNEGSKA (reference sequence). V lost 3 bases to trimming and J lost 4 bases, with 7 bases between them. CDR3 length equals 11 residues.

CDR3 coding DNA: TGTGCCAGCAGTGAAGCGCTTTCCTATGGCTACACCTTC. Translated, it gives CASSEALSYGYTF. The gene calls are TRBV6-1 and TRBJ1-2; D is unresolved. Trimming stripped 0 bases from V and 4 bases from J, with 6 bases between. CDR1 is MNHNS, CDR2 SASEGT, per germline. The CDR3 has 13 amino acids.

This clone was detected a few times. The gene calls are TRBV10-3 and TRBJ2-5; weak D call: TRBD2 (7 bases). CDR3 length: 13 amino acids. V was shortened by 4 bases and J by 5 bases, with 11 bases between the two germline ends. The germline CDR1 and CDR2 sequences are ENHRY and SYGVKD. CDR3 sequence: CAISAGRGETQYF. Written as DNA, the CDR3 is TGTGCCATCAGTGCTGGGAGGGGGGAGACCCAGTACTTC.

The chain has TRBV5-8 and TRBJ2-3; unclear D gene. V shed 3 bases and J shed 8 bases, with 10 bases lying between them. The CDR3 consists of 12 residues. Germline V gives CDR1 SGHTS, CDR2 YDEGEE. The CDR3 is CASSSKPITQYF. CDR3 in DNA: TGTGCCAGCAGCTCAAAGCCAATTACGCAGTATTTT.

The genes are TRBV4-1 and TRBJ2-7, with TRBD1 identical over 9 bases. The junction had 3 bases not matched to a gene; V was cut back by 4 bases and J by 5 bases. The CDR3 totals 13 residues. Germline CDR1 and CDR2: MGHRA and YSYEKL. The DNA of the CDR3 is TGCGCCAGCAGCCTGGGACAGGGTAACGAGCAGTACTTC. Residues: CASSLGQGNEQYF.

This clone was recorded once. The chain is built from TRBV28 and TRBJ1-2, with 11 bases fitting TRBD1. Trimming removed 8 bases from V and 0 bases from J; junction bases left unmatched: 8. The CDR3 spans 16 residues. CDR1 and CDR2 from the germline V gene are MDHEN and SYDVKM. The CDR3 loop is CASRGTGGVSNYGYTF. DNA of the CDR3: TGTGCCAGCCGAGGGACAGGGGGAGTCTCTAACTATGGCTACACCTTC.

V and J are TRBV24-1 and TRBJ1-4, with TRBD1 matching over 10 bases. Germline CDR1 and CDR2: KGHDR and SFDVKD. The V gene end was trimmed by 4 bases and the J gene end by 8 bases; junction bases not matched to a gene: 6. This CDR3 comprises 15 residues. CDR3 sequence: CATSETGTGEEKLFF. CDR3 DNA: TGTGCCACCAGTGAGACCGGGACAGGGGAAGAAAAACTGTTTTTT.

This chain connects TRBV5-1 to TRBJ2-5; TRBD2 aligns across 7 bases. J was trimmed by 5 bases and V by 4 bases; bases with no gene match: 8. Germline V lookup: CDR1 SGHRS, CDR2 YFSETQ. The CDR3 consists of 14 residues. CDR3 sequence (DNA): TGCGCCAGCAGCCCATCGGGGGGACGGGAGACCCAGTACTTC. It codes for CASSPSGGRETQYF.

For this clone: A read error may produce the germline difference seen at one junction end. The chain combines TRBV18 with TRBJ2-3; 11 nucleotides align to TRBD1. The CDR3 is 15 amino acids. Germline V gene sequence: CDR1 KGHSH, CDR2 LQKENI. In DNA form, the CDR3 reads TGTGCCAGCTCCCCGTGGACAGGGGGCACGGATACGCAGTATTTT. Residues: CASSPWTGGTDTQYF.

DNA of the CDR3: TGTGCCAGCAGCTTGACCTCACAGGGGGTAATTGGGAATGAGCAGTTCTTC. Translated: CASSLTSQGVIGNEQFF. This chain uses TRBV9 with TRBJ2-1, with 8 bases that match TRBD1. Losses at the gene ends were 4 bases for V and 7 bases for J; bases not matched to a gene: 16. Germline V gives CDR1 SGDLS, CDR2 YYNGEE. The CDR3 is made up of 17 amino acids.

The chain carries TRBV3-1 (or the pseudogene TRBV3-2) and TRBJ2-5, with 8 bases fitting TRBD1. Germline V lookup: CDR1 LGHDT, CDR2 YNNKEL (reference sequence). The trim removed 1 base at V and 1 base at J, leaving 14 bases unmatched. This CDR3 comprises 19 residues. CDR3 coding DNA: TGTGCCAGCAGCCAAGTATTGCAGACAGGGGCCCTTCGCCAAGAGACCCAGTACTTC. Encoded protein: CASSQVLQTGALRQETQYF.

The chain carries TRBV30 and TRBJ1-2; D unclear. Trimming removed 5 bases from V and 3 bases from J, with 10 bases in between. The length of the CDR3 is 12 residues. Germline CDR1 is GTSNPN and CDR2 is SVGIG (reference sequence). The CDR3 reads CAWAPGDYGYTF. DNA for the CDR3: TGTGCCTGGGCCCCAGGAGACTATGGCTACACCTTC.

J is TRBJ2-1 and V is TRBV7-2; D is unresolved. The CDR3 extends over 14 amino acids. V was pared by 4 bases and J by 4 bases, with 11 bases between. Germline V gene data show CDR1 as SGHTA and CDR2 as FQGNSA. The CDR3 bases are TGTGCCAGCAGCTCGCTCTATGTGTACAATGAGCAGTTCTTC. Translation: CASSSLYVYNEQFF.

The CDR3 nucleotides are TGTGCCAGCAGCTTACTGCGGCCCATGGAAGAGACCCAGTACTTC. This codes for CASSLLRPMEETQYF. The J gene is TRBJ2-5, the V gene TRBV7-2; no clear D. The germline V gene has CDR1 SGHTA and CDR2 FQGNSA. The CDR3 covers 15 residues. The V and J ends lost 2 bases and 3 bases respectively, with 13 bases between them.

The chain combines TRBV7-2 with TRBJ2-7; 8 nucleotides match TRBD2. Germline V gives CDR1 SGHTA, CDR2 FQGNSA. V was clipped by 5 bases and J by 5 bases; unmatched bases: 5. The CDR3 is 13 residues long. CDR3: CASSRTSSDEQYF. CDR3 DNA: TGTGCCAGCAGCCGGACTAGCAGCGACGAGCAGTACTTC.

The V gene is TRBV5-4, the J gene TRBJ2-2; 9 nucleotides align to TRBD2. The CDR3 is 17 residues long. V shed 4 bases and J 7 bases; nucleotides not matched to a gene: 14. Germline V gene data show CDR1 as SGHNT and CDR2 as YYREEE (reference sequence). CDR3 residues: CASSASRREGRDGELFF. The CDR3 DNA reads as TGTGCCAGCAGCGCCTCACGGCGGGAGGGCCGTGACGGGGAGCTGTTTTTT. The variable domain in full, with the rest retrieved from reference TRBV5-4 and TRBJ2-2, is ETGVTQSPTHLIKTRGQQVTLRCSSQSGHNTVSWYQQALGQGPQFIFQYYREEENGRGNFPPRFSGLQFPNYSSELNVNALELDDSALYLCASSASRREGRDGELFFGEGSRLTVL.

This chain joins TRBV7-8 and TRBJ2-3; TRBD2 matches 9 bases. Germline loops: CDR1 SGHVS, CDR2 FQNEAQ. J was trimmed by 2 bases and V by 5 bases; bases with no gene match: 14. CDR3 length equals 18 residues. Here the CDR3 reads CASSHRGAGGPITDTQYF. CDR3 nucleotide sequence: TGTGCCAGCAGCCACCGCGGAGCGGGAGGACCAATCACAGATACGCAGTATTTT. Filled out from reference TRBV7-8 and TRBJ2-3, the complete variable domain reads GAGVSQSPRYKVAKRGQDVALRCDPISGHVSLFWYQQALGQGPEFLTYFQNEAQLDKSGLPSDRFFAERPEGSVSTLKIQRTQQEDSAVYLCASSHRGAGGPITDTQYFGPGTRLTVL.

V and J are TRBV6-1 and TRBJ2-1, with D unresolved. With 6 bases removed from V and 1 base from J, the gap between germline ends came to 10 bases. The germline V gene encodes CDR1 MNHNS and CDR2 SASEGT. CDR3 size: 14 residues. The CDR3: CASRIGLSYNEQFF. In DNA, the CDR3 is TGTGCCAGCAGGATAGGCCTTTCCTACAATGAGCAGTTCTTC.

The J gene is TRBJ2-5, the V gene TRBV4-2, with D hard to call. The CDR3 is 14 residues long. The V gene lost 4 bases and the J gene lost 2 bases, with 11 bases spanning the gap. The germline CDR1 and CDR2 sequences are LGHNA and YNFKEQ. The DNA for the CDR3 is TGTGCCAGCAGCCTACAACTGAAACAAGAGACCCAGTACTTC. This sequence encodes CASSLQLKQETQYF.

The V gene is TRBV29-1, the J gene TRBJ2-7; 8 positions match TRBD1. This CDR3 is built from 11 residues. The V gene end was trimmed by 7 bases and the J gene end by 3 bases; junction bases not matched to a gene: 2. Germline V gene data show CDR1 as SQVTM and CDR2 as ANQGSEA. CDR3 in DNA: TGCAGCGCAGACAGGGGCTACGAGCAGTACTTC. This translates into CSADRGYEQYF.

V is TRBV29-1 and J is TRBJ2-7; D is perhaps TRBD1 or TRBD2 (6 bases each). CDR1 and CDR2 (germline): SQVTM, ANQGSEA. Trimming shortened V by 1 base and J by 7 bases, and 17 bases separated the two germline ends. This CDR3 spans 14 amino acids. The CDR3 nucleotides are TGCAGCGTTGAAGCAGCGGGTGGACAGAGGGAGCAGTACTTC. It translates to CSVEAAGGQREQYF.

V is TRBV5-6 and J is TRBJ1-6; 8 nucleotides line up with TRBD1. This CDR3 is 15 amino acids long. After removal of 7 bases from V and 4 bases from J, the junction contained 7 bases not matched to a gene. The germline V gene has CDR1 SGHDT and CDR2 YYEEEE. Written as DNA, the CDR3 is TGTGCCAGCTGCGACAGGGGAATGTATAATTCACCCCTCCACTTT. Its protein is CASCDRGMYNSPLHF.

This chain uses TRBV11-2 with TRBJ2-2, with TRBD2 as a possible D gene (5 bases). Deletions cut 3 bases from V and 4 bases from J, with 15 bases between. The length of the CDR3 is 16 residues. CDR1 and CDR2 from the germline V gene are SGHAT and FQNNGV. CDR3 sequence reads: CASSFYTAASTGELFF. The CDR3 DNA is TGTGCCAGCAGCTTTTATACAGCGGCGAGCACCGGGGAGCTGTTTTTT.

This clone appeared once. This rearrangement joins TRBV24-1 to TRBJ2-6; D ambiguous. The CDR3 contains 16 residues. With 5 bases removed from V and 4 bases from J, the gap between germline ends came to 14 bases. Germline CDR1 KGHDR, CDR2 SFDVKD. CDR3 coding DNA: TGTGCCACCAGTGGTTCAAAGGGTACCGGGGCCAACGTCCTGACTTTC. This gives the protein CATSGSKGTGANVLTF.

CDR3 sequence (DNA): TGTGCCAGCAGTGAAAGGGGACCGGGACAGGGGGGCGAAAAACTGTTTTTT. Protein sequence: CASSERGPGQGGEKLFF. This chain uses TRBV6-1 with TRBJ1-4; 11 positions match TRBD1. V dropped 2 bases and J dropped 8; count of bases not matched to a gene: 10. The CDR3 consists of 17 residues. The V gene's germline CDR1 is MNHNS and CDR2 SASEGT.

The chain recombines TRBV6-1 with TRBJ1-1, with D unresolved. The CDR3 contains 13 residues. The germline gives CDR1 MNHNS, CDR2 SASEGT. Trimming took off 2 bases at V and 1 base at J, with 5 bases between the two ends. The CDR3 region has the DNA TGTGCCAGCAGTGAAAGGTGGAACACTGAAGCTTTCTTT. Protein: CASSERWNTEAFF.